Below are 25 T cell receptor beta chains sequenced from a single sample in a study of T-cell memory formation after mild COVID-19. From the 5' RACE reads, TCRdb called clonotypes with MiXCR, one entry per CDR3 protein. The table has roughly 250,000 distinct CDR3 sequences, about a sixth seen once. The specimen was PBMCs or a T cell subset sorted from them (not recorded which). The receptors here all came from a man between 18 and 35 years old who had mild COVID-19 (a few samples of this study predate the infection). Cell type and time point are not known.

This clonotype was detected a few times. The J gene is TRBJ2-3, the V gene TRBV2; 14 bases align to TRBD2. The CDR3 length is 16 residues. V shed 6 bases, J shed 2 bases, and the junction held 4 bases outside the gene matches. Germline values: CDR1 SNHLY, CDR2 FYNNEI. The CDR3 region has the DNA TGTGCCAGCAGCAGACTAGCGGGGGGGTACACAGATACGCAGTATTTT. Translating it yields CASSRLAGGYTDTQYF. Full variable domain (outside the CDR3, taken from reference TRBV2 and TRBJ2-3): EPEVTQTPSHQVTQMGQEVILRCVPISNHLYFYWYRQILGQKVEFLVSFYNNEISEKSEIFDDQFSVERPDGSNFTLKIRSTKLEDSAMYFCASSRLAGGYTDTQYFGPGTRLTVL.

The genes are TRBV12-3 or TRBV12-4 and TRBJ2-1; a possible D gene is TRBD1 (5 bases). V was cut by 6 bases and J by 8 bases, with 11 bases left in between. The CDR3 extends over 12 amino acids. CDR3 region: CASRELTDEQFF. The CDR3 nucleotides read TGTGCCAGCAGGGAACTGACAGATGAGCAGTTCTTC.

J is TRBJ2-5 and V is TRBV9; 10 bases fit TRBD2. Germline V gene data show CDR1 as SGDLS and CDR2 as YYNGEE. The V and J ends lost 4 bases and 2 bases, in that order; junction bases with no gene match: 8. This CDR3 has 16 amino acids. For the CDR3, the DNA is TGTGCCAGCAGCTCGGGACTAGCGAGGGGGCAAGAGACCCAGTACTTC. It specifies CASSSGLARGQETQYF.

J is TRBJ2-3 and V is TRBV20-1; the match to TRBD2 covers 12 bases. Germline trimming cut 6 bases from V and 6 bases from J; bases unmatched to any gene: 7. The CDR3 length is 14 residues. Germline V gives CDR1 DFQATT, CDR2 SNEGSKA (reference sequence). CDR3 in DNA: TGCAGTGCCCCTAAGACTAGCGGGGGCGATACGCAGTATTTT. It codes for CSAPKTSGGDTQYF.

The CDR3 nucleotides are TGTGCCAGCCATTCCGGGACAGGGGATGGCTACACCTTC. Its translation: CASHSGTGDGYTF. This rearrangement joins TRBV7-2 to TRBJ1-2, with 10 bases matching TRBD1. The germline V gene has CDR1 SGHTA and CDR2 FQGNSA. V gave up 8 bases and J gave up 6 bases; unmatched junction bases: 6. The CDR3 covers 13 residues.

This chain joins TRBV7-8 and TRBJ1-2, with D unclear. V lost 2 bases and J lost 1, with 11 bases in between. The CDR3 has 15 amino acids. Germline V CDR1 and CDR2: SGHVS, FQNEAQ. The CDR3 protein is CASSLRSPLNYGYTF. The CDR3, as DNA: TGTGCCAGCAGCTTACGGAGTCCCCTTAACTATGGCTACACCTTC.

The chain has TRBV20-1 and TRBJ2-3, with D possibly matching TRBD1 (6 bases). V lost 8 bases and J lost 5, with 20 bases in between. The germline V gene encodes CDR1 DFQATT and CDR2 SNEGSKA (reference sequence). CDR3 length equals 14 residues. The CDR3 nucleotides read TGCAGTCCCTCCAGGGGCCTCTCCAGAGATACGCAGTATTTT. This gives the protein CSPSRGLSRDTQYF.

This chain joins TRBV7-2 and TRBJ1-5, with TRBD1 as a possible D gene (6 bases). The CDR3 is 16 residues long. The ends were cut back, 5 bases at V and 7 bases at J, with 21 bases in the middle. CDR1 is SGHTA, CDR2 FQGNSA, per germline. Here the CDR3 reads CASSLSRTDVSQPQHF. CDR3 nucleotides: TGTGCCAGCAGCCTTTCCAGGACAGACGTATCACAGCCCCAGCATTTT.

This clonotype has more than one count but fewer than ten. This chain uses TRBV12-5 with TRBJ2-7, with TRBD2 as a possible D gene (6 bases). This CDR3 contains 19 residues. The germline CDR1 and CDR2 sequences are LGHNT and FRNRAP. The V and J ends lost 3 bases and 1 base respectively, with 25 bases between them. The CDR3 bases are TGTGCTAGTGGTTTTGTCCCAGCCCACCGGGGGAATCTATCCTACGAGCAGTACTTC. It codes for CASGFVPAHRGNLSYEQYF.

The chain uses TRBV20-1 and TRBJ1-2; TRBD1 aligns across 8 bases. The J segment lost 6 bases and the V segment lost 5 bases, leaving 5 bases of the junction unmatched. Germline V lookup: CDR1 DFQATT, CDR2 SNEGSKA (reference sequence). The CDR3 covers 12 residues. CDR3 sequence: CSASDRVNGYTF. CDR3 DNA: TGCAGTGCTTCGGACAGGGTGAATGGCTACACCTTC.

This chain joins TRBV7-2 and TRBJ2-5, with D unresolved. CDR1 SGHTA and CDR2 FQGNSA come from the germline V gene. CDR3 length equals 13 residues. V was clipped by 3 bases and J by 2 bases, with 7 bases between them. The CDR3: CASSFQVQETQYF. In DNA, the CDR3 is TGTGCCAGCAGCTTTCAGGTACAAGAGACCCAGTACTTC.

The gene calls are TRBV7-9 and TRBJ1-2; TRBD1 agrees at 7 bases. This CDR3 spans 17 amino acids. V gave up 1 base and J gave up 2 bases; unmatched junction bases: 10. Germline V gene data show CDR1 as SEHNR and CDR2 as FQNEAQ (reference sequence). The CDR3 region is CASSLEIYRGRNYGYTF. The CDR3 nucleotides are TGTGCCAGCAGCTTAGAAATATACAGGGGCCGGAACTATGGCTACACCTTC.

A few counts support this clonotype. The gene calls are TRBV5-1 and TRBJ1-5; D call uncertain. Trimming stripped 0 bases from V and 7 bases from J, with 14 bases between. CDR1 and CDR2 from the germline V gene are SGHRS and YFSETQ. There are 15 residues in the CDR3. The CDR3 protein is CASSLATDLGQPQHF. For the CDR3, the DNA is TGCGCCAGCAGCTTGGCGACCGACCTGGGACAGCCCCAGCATTTT.

The chain recombines TRBV2 with TRBJ1-1; D gene unclear. Germline CDR1 reads SNHLY; CDR2 reads FYNNEI. The V end lost 7 bases, the J end lost 8 bases, and 29 bases lay between the germline ends. This CDR3 region has 17 residues. CDR3 bases: TGTGCCAGCAACTCGGAGGCCTGGGAGGGAATTGAACCGGAAGCTTTCTTT. Translated, it gives CASNSEAWEGIEPEAFF.

This clonotype was counted between two and nine times. The chain combines TRBV6-5 with TRBJ2-3; the match to TRBD1 covers 8 bases. CDR1 is MNHEY and CDR2 is SVGAGI in the germline V gene. This CDR3 region has 15 residues. Trimming at V came to 1 base and at J to 3 bases, leaving 3 bases not matched to a gene. The CDR3 sequence: CASSYYRGSTDTQYF. The CDR3 DNA reads TGTGCCAGCAGTTACTACAGGGGGTCGACAGATACGCAGTATTTT.

V and J are TRBV6-5 and TRBJ1-2; D is uncertain. Trimming removed 7 bases at V and 8 bases at J, with 17 bases between. Per the germline V gene, CDR1 is MNHEY and CDR2 is SVGAGI. The length of the CDR3 is 13 residues. The CDR3 region is CASIGGSLEGYTF. CDR3 coding DNA: TGTGCCAGCATTGGAGGGAGTTTGGAGGGCTACACCTTC.

There are a few counts of this clonotype. The chain is built from TRBV7-3 and TRBJ2-1; 9 bases agree with TRBD1. In germline, CDR1 is SGHTA, CDR2 FQGTGA. With 6 bases clipped from V and 10 bases from J, the junction kept 10 bases outside the gene matches. The CDR3 consists of 14 residues. CDR3 sequence: CASRGAGQGGEQFF. As DNA, the CDR3 is TGTGCCAGCAGGGGAGCGGGACAGGGTGGGGAGCAGTTCTTC. Filled out from reference TRBV7-3 and TRBJ2-1, the complete variable domain reads GAGVSQTPSNKVTEKGKYVELRCDPISGHTALYWYRQSLGQGPEFLIYFQGTGAADDSGLPNDRFFAVRPEGSVSTLKIQRTERGDSAVYLCASRGAGQGGEQFFGPGTRLTVL.

This clonotype came up many times. The chain is built from TRBV20-1 and TRBJ2-3; 13 bases are shared with TRBD2. CDR1 DFQATT and CDR2 SNEGSKA come from the germline V gene (reference sequence). J gave up 8 bases and V 5 bases, and 22 bases lay outside the gene matches. The CDR3 covers 19 residues. The CDR3 region has the DNA TGCAGTGCTCAGATTCCCCGACTAGCGGGGGGCCTTAATGATGGTACGCAGTATTTT. Translating it yields CSAQIPRLAGGLNDGTQYF.

This clonotype was counted between two and nine times. The chain employs TRBV30 and TRBJ2-3, with D possibly matching TRBD1 (6 bases). CDR3 size: 13 residues. Per the germline V gene, CDR1 is GTSNPN and CDR2 is SVGIG (reference sequence). V was clipped by 5 bases and J by 4 bases, with 13 bases between them. The CDR3 bases are TGTGCCTGGGGTCAGGGGTGGGCAGATACGCAGTATTTT. Its protein product is CAWGQGWADTQYF. The full variable domain, its missing parts supplied by reference TRBV30 and TRBJ2-3, is SQTIHQWPATLVQPVGSPLSLECTVEGTSNPNLYWYRQAAGRGLQLLFYSVGIGQISSEVPQNLSASRPQDRQFILSSKKLLLSDSGFYLCAWGQGWADTQYFGPGTRLTVL.

The sample holds a few counts of this clonotype. This chain links TRBV9 with TRBJ2-1; weak D call: TRBD2 (6 bases). The V and J ends lost 0 bases and 2 bases respectively, with 15 bases between them. The germline gives CDR1 SGDLS, CDR2 YYNGEE. The CDR3 has 17 residues. The CDR3 region has the DNA TGTGCCAGCAGCGTAGGGCTGGGAGGCGGGGCCTACAATGAGCAGTTCTTC. It specifies CASSVGLGGGAYNEQFF.

The rearrangement uses TRBV4-2 and TRBJ2-5; a possible D gene is TRBD2 (7 bases). Germline CDR1 and CDR2: LGHNA and YNFKEQ. The V end lost 0 bases, the J end lost 3 bases, and 11 bases lay between the germline ends. The CDR3 runs to 15 residues. CDR3 DNA: TGTGCCAGCAGCCAAGATGGGGGGGGCGAAGAGACCCAGTACTTC. Its protein is CASSQDGGGEETQYF.

V is TRBV27 and J is TRBJ1-3, with D uncertain. This CDR3 is built from 13 residues. The V end was cut by 4 bases, the J end by 7 bases, with 11 bases between. CDR1 is MNHEY and CDR2 is SMNVEV in the germline V gene (reference sequence). CDR3 protein: CASSSGESNTIYF. The CDR3 DNA is TGTGCCAGCAGTTCTGGGGAGTCGAACACCATATATTTT.

The genes are TRBV12-3 or TRBV12-4 and TRBJ1-3, with no clear D. The CDR3 extends over 15 amino acids. V was clipped by 4 bases and J by 0 bases, with 10 bases between them. CDR3 bases: TGTGCCAGCAGTTGGAGGGTAGGCTCTGGAAACACCATATATTTT. As protein: CASSWRVGSGNTIYF.

This chain links TRBV2 with TRBJ1-1, with TRBD1 as a possible D gene (5 bases). The CDR3 contains 15 residues. Germline V gives CDR1 SNHLY, CDR2 FYNNEI. Trimming took 2 bases from V and 4 from J, leaving 14 bases between them. The CDR3 DNA follows: TGTGCCAGCAGTGAATTAGGGATAGGGGTCACTGAAGCTTTCTTT. Translation: CASSELGIGVTEAFF.

This clonotype was detected many times. The chain uses TRBV6-5 and TRBJ2-1; weak D call: TRBD2 (5 bases). There are 16 residues in the CDR3. V lost 8 bases and J 0 bases, leaving 17 bases between the germline ends. Germline V lookup: CDR1 MNHEY, CDR2 SVGAGI. The chain's CDR3 is CASGHRSGSSYNEQFF. DNA of the CDR3: TGTGCCAGCGGCCATAGGTCTGGGAGCTCCTACAATGAGCAGTTCTTC.